A single TCR beta chain is shown here with its context. Under the authors' procedure: Estimated nucleated cell counts came from reference gene primer amplification. TCRdb keeps only in-frame clones here, not all; method: immunoSEQ multiplex PCR. V and J calls and clone size are copied from that table; D and trimming were computed from the DNA. The sample has approximately 210,000 clones; around nine tenths are singletons. This specimen comes from a study of blood T cell repertoires in COVID-19. About the study: Whether acute or convalescent, the COVID-19 samples came from the United States, Italy and Spain. Nucleic acid was either cDNA or gDNA, and it came from T cells, B-cell-depleted T cells, or PBMCs.

Germline CDR1 is KGHSH and CDR2 is LQKENI. V gave up 6 bases and J gave up 4 bases, with 9 bases separating them. The CDR3 extends over 13 amino acids. This chain links TRBV18 with TRBJ1-4, with D possibly matching TRBD1 (6 bases). This TCR came from a woman in her 40s with acute or convalescent COVID-19. The specimen sequenced was peripheral blood. The CDR3 DNA is TGTGCCAGCTCCCAGGGGCTTAATGAAAAACTGTTTTTT. It yields the protein CASSQGLNEKLFF.